Following are 32 T cell receptor beta chains from one sample sequenced in a study of cytomegalovirus exposure and HLA in healthy donors. The PCR employed 60 Vbeta primers together with 13 Jbeta primers. Profiled with immunoSEQ multiplex PCR; TCRdb holds only in-frame clones, not every one. Here the sample spans approximately 120,000 clones, over 15% being singletons. Sequenced: PBMCs. These receptors were obtained from a female donor in good health and CMV-seropositive.

This clone occurred a few times. The J gene is TRBJ2-5, the V gene TRBV9; weak D call: TRBD2 (6 bases). This CDR3 is 21 amino acids long. CDR1 is SGDLS, CDR2 YYNGEE, per germline. The V end was cut by 0 bases, the J end by 2 bases, with 29 bases between. As DNA, the CDR3 is TGTGCCAGCAGCGTAGGTGGGGGGTCTTTTACCTCAGCGACTAGGCAAGAGACCCAGTACTTC. Its protein product is CASSVGGGSFTSATRQETQYF.

J is TRBJ1-6 and V is TRBV4-3; 8 positions match TRBD1. CDR3 length: 15 residues. CDR1 is LGHNA, CDR2 YSLEER, per germline. Germline trimming cut 4 bases from V and 9 bases from J; bases unmatched to any gene: 8. CDR3 in DNA: TGCGCCAGCAGCCCTCAGGGGGCTCAGGGTTCACCCCTCCACTTT. Translated: CASSPQGAQGSPLHF.

This clone was observed a handful of times. CDR3 sequence (DNA): TGTGCCAGCAGCCACTCGCACAGGGGGATCCAAACTGGGGCCAACGTCCTGACTTTC. Protein: CASSHSHRGIQTGANVLTF. The gene calls are TRBV4-2 and TRBJ2-6, with 8 bases aligning to TRBD1. The J segment lost 2 bases and the V segment lost 3 bases, leaving 12 bases of the junction unmatched. The CDR3 consists of 19 residues. CDR1 is LGHNA and CDR2 is YNFKEQ in the germline V gene.

The chain carries TRBV10-3 and TRBJ2-7, with 8 bases that match TRBD1. CDR1 and CDR2 (germline): ENHRY, SYGVKD. V lost 1 base to trimming and J lost 1 base; unmatched junction nucleotides: 6. This CDR3 comprises 16 residues. CDR3 sequence: CAISEFGQGTSYEQYF. The DNA for the CDR3 is TGTGCCATCAGTGAGTTTGGACAGGGTACGTCCTACGAGCAGTACTTC.

This clone has just a few counts. V usage is TRBV19 and J usage is TRBJ2-1; tentative D call: TRBD2 (5 bases). The CDR3 is 13 residues long. The ends were cut back, 10 bases at V and 6 bases at J, with 16 bases in the middle. CDR1 LNHDA and CDR2 SQIVND come from the germline V gene (reference sequence). The CDR3 nucleotides read TGTGCCACCGTTATGGCGGGCCTCAATGAGCAGTTCTTC. This translates into CATVMAGLNEQFF.

The rearrangement links TRBV6-6 to TRBJ2-3, with 7 bases that match TRBD2. V was pared by 2 bases and J by 5 bases, with 7 bases of the junction left unmatched. CDR1 is MNHNY and CDR2 is SVGAGI in the germline V gene (reference sequence). The CDR3 contains 15 residues. CDR3 nucleotide sequence: TGTGCCAGCAGTTACCGGGGACTATTGAGAGATACGCAGTATTTT. It translates to CASSYRGLLRDTQYF.

This clone was picked up a small number of times. This chain links TRBV30 with TRBJ2-2; D unresolved. Trimming stripped 3 bases from V and 11 bases from J, with 22 bases between. The CDR3 spans 15 residues. Germline V gene lookup returns CDR1 GTSNPN and CDR2 SVGIG (reference sequence). CDR3 nucleotide sequence: TGTGCCTGGAGCCAATACTATACACGCGAGGAAGAGCTGTTTTTT. As protein: CAWSQYYTREEELFF.

There are a few counts of this clone. The rearrangement links TRBV11-2 to TRBJ1-1; D unresolved. Germline V gene data show CDR1 as SGHAT and CDR2 as FQNNGV. This CDR3 comprises 12 residues. V lost 2 bases, J lost 13 bases, and 14 bases lay in between. CDR3 nucleotides: TGTGCCAGCAGCTTAATCTCGGGGTTTTATTTCTTT. Its protein is CASSLISGFYFF.

This sequence joins TRBV4-2 and TRBJ2-1; 7 bases fit TRBD1. This CDR3 has 16 residues. J gave up 3 bases and V 0 bases, and 5 bases lay outside the gene matches. Germline V CDR1 and CDR2: LGHNA, YNFKEQ. The CDR3 nucleotides read TGTGCCAGCAGCCAAGATGACAGGGAACTCTACAATGAGCAGTTCTTC. This encodes CASSQDDRELYNEQFF.

In this sample, this clone turned up a few times. This chain connects TRBV30 to TRBJ2-7, with 7 bases identical to TRBD1. J gave up 2 bases and V 3 bases, and 7 bases lay outside the gene matches. This CDR3 has 14 amino acids. Looked up from germline, CDR1 is GTSNPN and CDR2 is SVGIG (reference sequence). CDR3 DNA sequence: TGTGCCTGGAGCAAGGACAGGCTACCCTACGAGCAGTACTTC. Translated, it gives CAWSKDRLPYEQYF. The variable domain in full, completed from reference TRBV30 and TRBJ2-7, reads SQTIHQWPATLVQPVGSPLSLECTVEGTSNPNLYWYRQAAGRGLQLLFYSVGIGQISSEVPQNLSASRPQDRQFILSSKKLLLSDSGFYLCAWSKDRLPYEQYFGPGTRLTVT.

This clone was recorded a few times. The CDR3 sequence: CASSPGHLNTEAFF. The CDR3 DNA sequence: TGTGCCAGCAGTCCGGGACATTTGAACACTGAAGCTTTCTTT. V usage is TRBV2 and J usage is TRBJ1-1, with a tentative D call TRBD1 (6 bases). CDR3 length: 14 amino acids. Germline CDR1 is SNHLY and CDR2 is FYNNEI. The germline V and J ends were trimmed by 5 bases and 0 bases, with 10 bases remaining between them.

The rearrangement joins TRBV6-5 to TRBJ1-4; 7 bases are a match to TRBD1. The CDR3 is 13 residues long. Germline loops: CDR1 MNHEY, CDR2 SVGAGI. Trimming took 3 bases from V and 8 from J; bases not matched to a gene: 3. The CDR3 coding sequence is TGTGCCAGCAGTTATCAGGGGGGCGAAAAACTGTTTTTT. This codes for CASSYQGGEKLFF.

The chain recombines TRBV28 with TRBJ1-2, with D possibly being TRBD1 (6 bases). The V end was cut by 6 bases, the J end by 3 bases, with 8 bases between. Germline V gives CDR1 MDHEN, CDR2 SYDVKM. The CDR3 covers 12 residues. CDR3 residues: CASSRTDYGYTF. In DNA, the CDR3 is TGTGCCAGCAGCAGGACAGACTATGGCTACACCTTC.

This clone was counted between two and nine times. The rearrangement uses TRBV11-2 and TRBJ2-7, with a weak D call TRBD1 (6 bases). The CDR3 spans 17 residues. Per the germline V gene, CDR1 is SGHAT and CDR2 is FQNNGV. The V and J ends lost 5 bases and 0 bases respectively, with 20 bases between them. The CDR3 nucleotides are TGTGCCAGCAGCCCGCCGTTGGGACATCTGTTCTCCTACGAGCAGTACTTC. Its translation is CASSPPLGHLFSYEQYF.

The chain employs TRBV18 and TRBJ2-7, with 11 bases that match TRBD1. Germline trimming cut 2 bases from V and 2 bases from J; bases unmatched to any gene: 2. This CDR3 is built from 15 residues. CDR1 is KGHSH, CDR2 LQKENI, per germline. The CDR3 DNA reads TGTGCCAGCTCACCAGGGACAGGGGGAACCTACGAGCAGTACTTC. It yields the protein CASSPGTGGTYEQYF.

This chain links TRBV5-5 with TRBJ1-1; D remains ambiguous. The V gene lost 2 bases and the J gene lost 1 base, with 6 bases spanning the gap. The CDR3 is 13 amino acids. Per the germline V gene, CDR1 is SGHKS and CDR2 is YYEKEE (reference sequence). CDR3 protein: CASSFAQNTEAFF. The DNA of the CDR3 is TGTGCCAGCAGCTTTGCACAGAACACTGAAGCTTTCTTT.

This chain connects TRBV5-1 to TRBJ1-2; TRBD1 agrees at 8 bases. The CDR3 sequence is 14 residues long. Trimming cost V 4 bases and J 8 bases; bases outside gene matches: 10. Per germline, CDR1 SGHRS and CDR2 YFSETQ. CDR3 protein: CASSIGQGLWGYTF. The DNA of the CDR3 is TGCGCCAGCAGCATCGGACAGGGTCTTTGGGGCTACACCTTC.

The J gene is TRBJ1-4, the V gene TRBV27, with 7 bases aligning to TRBD1. CDR1 is MNHEY, CDR2 SMNVEV, per germline (reference sequence). The CDR3 length is 16 residues. J lost 8 bases, V lost 0 bases, and 9 bases had no gene match. The CDR3 sequence: CASSLSIGTEEEKLFF. In DNA form, the CDR3 reads TGTGCCAGCAGTTTATCGATTGGGACAGAGGAGGAAAAACTGTTTTTT.

V gene TRBV6-1 combines with J gene TRBJ1-4; D is undetermined. Germline loops: CDR1 MNHNS, CDR2 SASEGT. The CDR3 totals 14 residues. The ends were cut back, 7 bases at V and 8 bases at J, with 17 bases in the middle. CDR3 coding DNA: TGTGCCAGCAACACCTTAAATTCGGGAGAAAAACTGTTTTTT. Translation gives CASNTLNSGEKLFF.

This chain uses TRBV7-2 with TRBJ2-7; possibly TRBD1 for D (5 bases). CDR1 and CDR2 (germline): SGHTA, FQGNSA. V was pared by 3 bases and J by 6 bases, with 12 bases between. The CDR3 loop spans 13 amino acids. CDR3 nucleotide sequence: TGTGCCAGCAGCTTTTACGACAGACCCGAGCAGTACTTC. This translates into CASSFYDRPEQYF.

This chain links TRBV28 with TRBJ2-7; the match to TRBD1 covers 7 bases. This CDR3 region has 13 residues. CDR1 is MDHEN and CDR2 is SYDVKM in the germline V gene. The junction had 2 bases not matched to a gene; V was cut back by 3 bases and J by 3 bases. The CDR3: CASSLYRGYEQYF. Written as DNA, the CDR3 is TGTGCCAGCAGTTTGTACAGGGGCTACGAGCAGTACTTC.

V gene TRBV5-1 combines with J gene TRBJ2-5; D possibly corresponds to TRBD2 (6 bases). CDR1 is SGHRS, CDR2 YFSETQ, per germline. V lost 1 base and J lost 1, with 14 bases in between. The CDR3 consists of 16 residues. The DNA for the CDR3 is TGCGCCAGCAGCTTGCTCCCGGTAGCGGTCCAAGAGACCCAGTACTTC. This encodes CASSLLPVAVQETQYF.

In its sample, this clone was seen once. The rearrangement uses TRBV11-1 and TRBJ1-1; 9 positions agree with TRBD1. The J segment lost 4 bases and the V segment lost 0 bases, leaving 3 bases of the junction unmatched. The CDR3 has 15 residues. Germline lookup yields CDR1 SGHAT and CDR2 FQDESV (reference sequence). In DNA form, the CDR3 reads TGTGCCAGCAGCTTAGCACAGGGGGCGTTCACTGAAGCTTTCTTT. Protein product: CASSLAQGAFTEAFF.

This clone came up a few times. The V and J genes are TRBV30 and TRBJ1-2, with 9 nucleotides matching TRBD1. J lost 11 bases, V lost 2 bases, and 15 bases had no gene match. The germline V gene has CDR1 GTSNPN and CDR2 SVGIG (reference sequence). The CDR3 is made up of 15 amino acids. DNA of the CDR3: TGTGCCTGGAGTCCAAACGCCGGGACAGGGTTAAAGTACACCTTC. Protein product: CAWSPNAGTGLKYTF.

The table lists this clone with a few counts. The gene calls are TRBV30 and TRBJ2-7, with D maybe TRBD2 (6 bases). Trimming took off 4 bases at V and 2 bases at J, with 9 bases between the two ends. The CDR3 totals 12 residues. From germline, CDR1 is GTSNPN and CDR2 SVGIG (reference sequence). CDR3 amino acids: CAWMAGTYEQYF. The CDR3 nucleotides read TGTGCCTGGATGGCGGGAACCTACGAGCAGTACTTC. The full variable domain, its missing parts supplied by reference TRBV30 and TRBJ2-7, is SQTIHQWPATLVQPVGSPLSLECTVEGTSNPNLYWYRQAAGRGLQLLFYSVGIGQISSEVPQNLSASRPQDRQFILSSKKLLLSDSGFYLCAWMAGTYEQYFGPGTRLTVT.

The chain couples TRBV7-2 to TRBJ2-1; TRBD2 matches at 8 bases. Germline values: CDR1 SGHTA, CDR2 FQGNSA. There are 15 residues in the CDR3. V lost 2 bases to trimming and J lost 5 bases; unmatched junction nucleotides: 5. CDR3 amino acids: CASSLLLAANNEQFF. DNA of the CDR3: TGTGCCAGCAGCTTATTACTAGCGGCCAACAATGAGCAGTTCTTC.

The V call is TRBV27, the J call TRBJ1-6, with 11 bases fitting TRBD1. The ends lost 5 bases at V and 7 bases at J; junction bases unmatched: 7. This CDR3 is built from 16 residues. Germline values: CDR1 MNHEY, CDR2 SMNVEV (reference sequence). The CDR3 DNA is TGTGCCAGCAGTGGACAGGGGGCTCGGTGGAATTCACCCCTCCACTTT. It translates to CASSGQGARWNSPLHF.

This clone was counted between two and nine times. The V call is TRBV7-3, the J call TRBJ1-1; 7 bases map to TRBD1. The CDR3 is 15 amino acids. Germline V gene sequence: CDR1 SGHTA, CDR2 FQGTGA. The V gene end was trimmed by 5 bases and the J gene end by 5 bases; junction bases not matched to a gene: 11. The CDR3, as DNA: TGTGCCAGCAGCAGAGGGGGCAGCGGTAAAACTGAAGCTTTCTTT. Translating gives CASSRGGSGKTEAFF.

The chain combines TRBV30 with TRBJ2-2; D is possibly TRBD1 (5 bases). Per germline, CDR1 GTSNPN and CDR2 SVGIG (reference sequence). The length of the CDR3 is 16 residues. V lost 0 bases and J lost 3, with 14 bases in between. The chain's CDR3 is CAWSVRQGYYTGELFF. The CDR3, as DNA: TGTGCCTGGAGTGTACGCCAGGGCTATTACACCGGGGAGCTGTTTTTT.

The V call is TRBV7-8, the J call TRBJ2-3; tentatively, D is TRBD2 (5 bases). This CDR3 has 15 amino acids. Trimming left V 2 bases short and J 4 bases short, with 13 bases between. CDR1 is SGHVS, CDR2 FQNEAQ, per germline. In DNA form, the CDR3 reads TGTGCCAGCAGCTTAATGCCGGGATTGGCAGATACGCAGTATTTT. Residues: CASSLMPGLADTQYF.

This clone was recorded a few times. The chain uses TRBV4-1 and TRBJ1-1; the D gene is possibly TRBD1 (6 bases). CDR1 and CDR2 from the germline V gene are MGHRA and YSYEKL. The length of the CDR3 is 14 residues. The V gene lost 5 bases and the J gene lost 2 bases, with 12 bases spanning the gap. CDR3: CASSDPGTNTEAFF. The CDR3 coding sequence is TGCGCCAGCAGCGATCCAGGGACAAACACTGAAGCTTTCTTT.

This clone was detected a few times. V and J are TRBV2 and TRBJ2-2; no clear D gene. V lost 3 bases and J 3 bases, leaving 11 bases between the germline ends. Germline V CDR1 and CDR2: SNHLY, FYNNEI. The CDR3 has 15 amino acids. This CDR3 reads CASSDTSYYTGELFF. CDR3 coding DNA: TGTGCCAGCAGTGATACCAGTTATTACACCGGGGAGCTGTTTTTT.